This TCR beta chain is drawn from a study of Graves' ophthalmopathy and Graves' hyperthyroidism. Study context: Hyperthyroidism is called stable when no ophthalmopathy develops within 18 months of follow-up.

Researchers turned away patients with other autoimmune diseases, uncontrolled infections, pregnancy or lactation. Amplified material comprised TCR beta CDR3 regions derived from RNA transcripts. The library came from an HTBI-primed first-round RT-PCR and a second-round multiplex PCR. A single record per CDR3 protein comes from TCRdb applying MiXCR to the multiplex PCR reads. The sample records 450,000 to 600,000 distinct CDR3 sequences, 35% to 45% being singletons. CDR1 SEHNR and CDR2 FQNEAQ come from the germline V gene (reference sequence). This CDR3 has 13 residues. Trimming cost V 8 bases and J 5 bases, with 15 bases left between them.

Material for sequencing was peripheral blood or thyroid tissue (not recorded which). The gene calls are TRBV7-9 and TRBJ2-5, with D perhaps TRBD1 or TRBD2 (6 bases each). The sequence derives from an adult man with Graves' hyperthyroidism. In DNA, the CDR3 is TGTGCCAGCGAAAGGGGGACTTTTGAGACCCAGTACTTC. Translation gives CASERGTFETQYF.